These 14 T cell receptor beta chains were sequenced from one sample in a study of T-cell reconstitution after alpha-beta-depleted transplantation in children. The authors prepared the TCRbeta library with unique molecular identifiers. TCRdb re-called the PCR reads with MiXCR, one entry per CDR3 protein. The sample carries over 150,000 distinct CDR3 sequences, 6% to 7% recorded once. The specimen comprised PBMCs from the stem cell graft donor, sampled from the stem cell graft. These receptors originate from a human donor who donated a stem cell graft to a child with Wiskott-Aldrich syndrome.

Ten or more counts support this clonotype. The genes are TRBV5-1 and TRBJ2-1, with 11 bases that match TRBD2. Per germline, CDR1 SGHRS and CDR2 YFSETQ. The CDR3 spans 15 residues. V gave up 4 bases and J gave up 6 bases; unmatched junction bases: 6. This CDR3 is CASSLTGLAVNEQFF. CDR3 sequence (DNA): TGCGCCAGCAGCCTGACGGGACTAGCGGTCAATGAGCAGTTCTTC.

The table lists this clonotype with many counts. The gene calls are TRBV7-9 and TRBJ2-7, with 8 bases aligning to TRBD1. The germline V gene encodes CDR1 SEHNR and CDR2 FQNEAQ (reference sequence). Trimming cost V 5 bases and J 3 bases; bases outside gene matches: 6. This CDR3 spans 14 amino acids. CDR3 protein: CASSSDRGIYEQYF. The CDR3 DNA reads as TGTGCCAGCAGCAGTGACAGGGGTATCTACGAGCAGTACTTC.

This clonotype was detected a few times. Here the CDR3 reads CSARDRRTGGNTEAFF. The CDR3 DNA follows: TGCAGTGCTAGAGATCGTCGGACAGGGGGTAACACTGAAGCTTTCTTT. The V call is TRBV20-1, the J call TRBJ1-1, with 10 bases lining up with TRBD1. With 0 bases clipped from V and 2 bases from J, the junction kept 6 bases outside the gene matches. The CDR3 runs 16 residues. Germline CDR1 is DFQATT and CDR2 is SNEGSKA (reference sequence).

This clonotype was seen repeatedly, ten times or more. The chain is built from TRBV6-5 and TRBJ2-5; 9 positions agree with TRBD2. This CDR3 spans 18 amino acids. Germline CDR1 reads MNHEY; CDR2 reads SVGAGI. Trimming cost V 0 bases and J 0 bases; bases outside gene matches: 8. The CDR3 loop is CASSYSRWASGDQETQYF. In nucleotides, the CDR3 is TGTGCCAGCAGTTACTCGAGATGGGCTAGCGGGGACCAAGAGACCCAGTACTTC.

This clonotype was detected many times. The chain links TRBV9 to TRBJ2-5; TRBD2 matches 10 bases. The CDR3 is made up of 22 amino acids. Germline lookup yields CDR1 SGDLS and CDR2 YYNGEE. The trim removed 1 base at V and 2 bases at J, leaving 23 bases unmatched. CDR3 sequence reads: CASSVIHRTSGSLRGDQETQYF. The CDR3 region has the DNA TGTGCCAGCAGCGTAATACATCGGACTAGCGGATCCCTCAGGGGGGATCAAGAGACCCAGTACTTC.

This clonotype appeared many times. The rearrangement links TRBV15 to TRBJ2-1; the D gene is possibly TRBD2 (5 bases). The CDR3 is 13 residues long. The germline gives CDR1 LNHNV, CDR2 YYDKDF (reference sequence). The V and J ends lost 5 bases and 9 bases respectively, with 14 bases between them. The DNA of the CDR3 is TGTGCCACCAGCTCCCGAGGGTTAAGTGAGCAGTTCTTC. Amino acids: CATSSRGLSEQFF.

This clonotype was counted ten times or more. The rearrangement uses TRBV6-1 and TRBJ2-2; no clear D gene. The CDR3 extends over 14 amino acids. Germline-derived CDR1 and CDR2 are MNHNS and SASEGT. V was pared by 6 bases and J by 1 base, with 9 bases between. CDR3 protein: CASRSSGNTGELFF. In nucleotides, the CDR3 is TGTGCCAGCAGATCATCTGGGAACACCGGGGAGCTGTTTTTT.

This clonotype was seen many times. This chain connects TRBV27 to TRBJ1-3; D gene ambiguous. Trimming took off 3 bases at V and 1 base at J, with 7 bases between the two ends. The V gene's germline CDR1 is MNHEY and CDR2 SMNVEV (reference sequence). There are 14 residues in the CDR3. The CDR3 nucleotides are TGTGCCAGCAGTTTTTCGGGTTCTGGAAACACCATATATTTT. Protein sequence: CASSFSGSGNTIYF.

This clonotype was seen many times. DNA for the CDR3: TGTGCCACCAGTGACCCGACTAGCGGGAGGTTATTGAATGAGCAGTTCTTC. Its protein product is CATSDPTSGRLLNEQFF. This chain links TRBV24-1 with TRBJ2-1; 13 bases match TRBD2. The CDR3 is 17 residues long. V lost 4 bases to trimming and J lost 7 bases; unmatched junction nucleotides: 9. Germline V CDR1 and CDR2: KGHDR, SFDVKD.

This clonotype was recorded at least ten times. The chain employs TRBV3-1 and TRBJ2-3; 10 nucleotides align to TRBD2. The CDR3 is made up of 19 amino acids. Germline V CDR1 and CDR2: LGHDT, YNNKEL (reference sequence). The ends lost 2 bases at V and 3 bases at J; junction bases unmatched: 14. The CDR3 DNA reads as TGTGCCAGCAGCCAATTTTGGGCTAGCGGGGGTCCTGAGACAGATACGCAGTATTTT. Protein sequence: CASSQFWASGGPETDTQYF.

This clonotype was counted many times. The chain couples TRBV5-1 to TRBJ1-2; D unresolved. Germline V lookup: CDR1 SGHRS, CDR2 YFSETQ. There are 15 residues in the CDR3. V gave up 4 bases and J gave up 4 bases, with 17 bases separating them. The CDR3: CASSNPDPDTYGYTF. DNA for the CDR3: TGCGCCAGCAGCAATCCGGACCCGGATACCTATGGCTACACCTTC.

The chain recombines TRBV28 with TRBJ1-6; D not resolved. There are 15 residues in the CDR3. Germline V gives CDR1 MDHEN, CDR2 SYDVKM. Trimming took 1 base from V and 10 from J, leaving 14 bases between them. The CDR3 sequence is CASSLYGLLGSPLHF. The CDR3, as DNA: TGTGCCAGCAGTTTATACGGACTTCTGGGGTCACCCCTCCACTTT. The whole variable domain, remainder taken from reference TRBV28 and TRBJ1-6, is DVKVTQSSRYLVKRTGEKVFLECVQDMDHENMFWYRQDPGLGLRLIYFSYDVKMKEKGDIPEGYSVSREKKERFSLILESASTNQTSMYLCASSLYGLLGSPLHFGNGTRLTVT.

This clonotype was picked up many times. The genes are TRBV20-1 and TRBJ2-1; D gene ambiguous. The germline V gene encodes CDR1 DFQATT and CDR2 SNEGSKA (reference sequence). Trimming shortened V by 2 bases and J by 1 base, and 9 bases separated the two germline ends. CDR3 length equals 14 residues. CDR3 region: CSARIRQSYNEQFF. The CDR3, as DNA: TGCAGTGCTAGAATCCGGCAATCCTACAATGAGCAGTTCTTC.

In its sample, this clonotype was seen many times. CDR3 residues: CASSTGISGNTIYF. The DNA for the CDR3 is TGTGCCAGCAGTACAGGGATTTCTGGAAACACCATATATTTT. The chain links TRBV12-3 or TRBV12-4 to TRBJ1-3; D perhaps matches TRBD1 (6 bases). CDR3 size: 14 residues. The V and J ends lost 5 bases and 1 base respectively, with 9 bases between them.